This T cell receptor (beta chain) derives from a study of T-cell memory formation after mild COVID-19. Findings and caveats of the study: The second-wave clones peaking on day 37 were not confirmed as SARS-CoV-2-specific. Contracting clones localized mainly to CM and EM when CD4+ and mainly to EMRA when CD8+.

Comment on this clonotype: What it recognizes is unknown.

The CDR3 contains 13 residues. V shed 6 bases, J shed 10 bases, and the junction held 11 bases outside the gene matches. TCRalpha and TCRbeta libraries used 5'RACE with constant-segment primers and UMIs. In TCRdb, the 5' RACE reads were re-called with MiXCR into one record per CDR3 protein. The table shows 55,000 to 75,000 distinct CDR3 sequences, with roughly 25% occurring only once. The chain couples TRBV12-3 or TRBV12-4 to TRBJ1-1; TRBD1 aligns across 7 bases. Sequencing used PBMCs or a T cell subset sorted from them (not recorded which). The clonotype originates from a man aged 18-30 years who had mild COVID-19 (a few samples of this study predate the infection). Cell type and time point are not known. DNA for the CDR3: TGTGCCAGCAGGGGGACCACAGGGGTGATAGCTTTCTTT. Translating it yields CASRGTTGVIAFF.